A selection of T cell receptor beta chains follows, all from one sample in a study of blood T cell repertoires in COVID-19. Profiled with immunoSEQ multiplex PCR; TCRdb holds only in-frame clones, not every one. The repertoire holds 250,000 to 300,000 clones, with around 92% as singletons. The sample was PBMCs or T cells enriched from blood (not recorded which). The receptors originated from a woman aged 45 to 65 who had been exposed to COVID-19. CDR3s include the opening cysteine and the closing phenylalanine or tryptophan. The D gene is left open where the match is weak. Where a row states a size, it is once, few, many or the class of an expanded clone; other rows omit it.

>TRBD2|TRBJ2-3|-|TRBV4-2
TGTGCCAGCAGCCAAGACCTAGCGGGGGGGCTCGGCACAGATACGCAGTATTTT
CASSQDLAGGLGTDTQYF
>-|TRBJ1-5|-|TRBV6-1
TGTGCCAGCAGTGGAAAAGGGGGAATACCCAGCAATCAGCCCCAGCATTTT
CASSGKGGIPSNQPQHF
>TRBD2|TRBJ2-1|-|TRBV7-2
TGTGCCAGCAGTTTGCTAGCGGGGGGCGGTGTAAATGAGCAGTTCTTC
CASSLLAGGGVNEQFF
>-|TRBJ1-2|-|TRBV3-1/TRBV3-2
TGTGCCAGCAGCCAAGGGACAGCGAACTATGGCTACACCTTC
CASSQGTANYGYTF
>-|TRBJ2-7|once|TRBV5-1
TGCGCCAGCAGCTTGGGAGAGGACGAGCAGTACTTC
CASSLGEDEQYF
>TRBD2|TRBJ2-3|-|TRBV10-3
TGTGCCACGACTAGCGGAGATACGCAGTATTTT
CATTSGDTQYF
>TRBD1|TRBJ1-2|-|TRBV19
TGTGCCAGTAGAAGGACAGGGGAGGTCCATGGCTACACCTTC
CASRRTGEVHGYTF
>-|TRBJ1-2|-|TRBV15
TGTGCCACCAGTTCTCCGGCGGCAGGGGAGTTTGGCTACACCTTC
CATSSPAAGEFGYTF
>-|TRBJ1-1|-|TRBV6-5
TGTGCCAGCAGCAGAGACACCTTGAACACTGAAGCTTTCTTT
CASSRDTLNTEAFF
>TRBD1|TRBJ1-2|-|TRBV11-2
TGTGCCAGCAGCTTACCAGGGACAGGGTTAGGCTACACCTTC
CASSLPGTGLGYTF
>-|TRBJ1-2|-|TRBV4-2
TGTGCCAGCAGCCAAGGCCAGGGGCCTCTCTATGGCTACACCTTC
CASSQGQGPLYGYTF
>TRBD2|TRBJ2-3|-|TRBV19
TGTGCCAGTAGTACTAGCGGAGGATCAGATACGCAGTATTTT
CASSTSGGSDTQYF
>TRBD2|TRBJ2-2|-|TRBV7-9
TGTGCCAGCAGACGACTAGCGGGAAACACCGGGGAGCTGTTTTTT
CASRRLAGNTGELFF
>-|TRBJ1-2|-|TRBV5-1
TGCGCCAGCAGCCATGGGACGGCGGGGGGCTACACCTTC
CASSHGTAGGYTF
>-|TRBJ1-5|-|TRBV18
TGTGCCAGCTCACCCGACGGAGGGCAGCCCCAGCATTTT
CASSPDGGQPQHF
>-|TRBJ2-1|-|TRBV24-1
TGTGCCACCAGTGATTTGCGGGATCACAATGAGCAGTTCTTC
CATSDLRDHNEQFF
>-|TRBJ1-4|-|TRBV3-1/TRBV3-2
TGTGCCAGCAGCCGCTATAAAATGAGTGAAGATGAAAAACTGTTTTTT
CASSRYKMSEDEKLFF
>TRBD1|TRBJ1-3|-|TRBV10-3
TGTGCCACCCGCCGGACAGGTGATGGAAACACCATATATTTT
CATRRTGDGNTIYF
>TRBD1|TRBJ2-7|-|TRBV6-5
TGTGCCAGCAGCGGGACAGGGATCTACGAGCAGTACTTC
CASSGTGIYEQYF
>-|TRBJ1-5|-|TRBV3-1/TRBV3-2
TGTGCCAGCAGCCAAGGACGGGGTTTTAATCAGCCCCAGCATTTT
CASSQGRGFNQPQHF
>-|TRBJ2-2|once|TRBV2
TGTGCCAGCAGCCTCCTGGGGACTAACACCGGGGAGCTGTTTTTT
CASSLLGTNTGELFF
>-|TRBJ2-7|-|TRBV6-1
TGTGCCAGCAGTGAACAGGACACGTTGGGCGAGCAGTACTTC
CASSEQDTLGEQYF
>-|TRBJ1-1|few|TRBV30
TGTGCCTGGAGTTCCTTGACAGACTACACTGAAGCTTTCTTT
CAWSSLTDYTEAFF
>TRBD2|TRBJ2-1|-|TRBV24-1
TGTGCCACCAGTGATTTTGCTAGCGGGGGGAACAATGAGCAGTTCTTC
CATSDFASGGNNEQFF
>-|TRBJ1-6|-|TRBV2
TGTGCCAGCACCGGCGGAGGGAGAGGGAATTCACCCCTCCACTTT
CASTGGGRGNSPLHF
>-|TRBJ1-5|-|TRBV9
TGTGCCAGCAGCTCAGGGTACAGTGAGGATCAGCCCCAGCATTTT
CASSSGYSEDQPQHF
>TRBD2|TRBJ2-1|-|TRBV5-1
TGCGCCAGCAGCGAGAGAGCGGGGGTCTACAATGAGCAGTTCTTC
CASSERAGVYNEQFF
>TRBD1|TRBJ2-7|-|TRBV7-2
TGTGCCAGCAGCATAGACAGGGGGCGATGGGAGCAGTACTTC
CASSIDRGRWEQYF
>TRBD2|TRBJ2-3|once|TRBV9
TGTGCCAGCAGCGTAGACGGAGCGGGGGGCACAGATACGCAGTATTTT
CASSVDGAGGTDTQYF
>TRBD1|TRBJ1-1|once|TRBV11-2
TGTGCCAGCAGAAAAGGTAGGACAGGGCCTCCCACTGAAGCTTTCTTT
CASRKGRTGPPTEAFF
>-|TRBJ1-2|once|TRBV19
TGTGCCAGCAATAGGGGCGGAGGGGACTATGGCTACACCTTC
CASNRGGGDYGYTF
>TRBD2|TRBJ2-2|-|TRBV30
TGTGCCTGGAGTCCTACCCGGACTAGCGGGGGGGCCGGGGAGCTGTTTTTT
CAWSPTRTSGGAGELFF
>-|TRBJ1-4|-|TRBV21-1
TGTGCCAGCAGCAAAGGGGAAGACAGGCGCCAAGGTAATGAAAAACTGTTTTTT
CASSKGEDRRQGNEKLFF
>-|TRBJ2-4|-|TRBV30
TGTGCCTGGAGTGTAGGGGAGGTAGGGAACATTCAGTACTTC
CAWSVGEVGNIQYF
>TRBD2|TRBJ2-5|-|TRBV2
TGTGCCAGCAGGGGACTAGCGGGGCGCCAACAAGAGACCCAGTACTTC
CASRGLAGRQQETQYF
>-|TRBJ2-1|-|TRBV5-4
TGTGCCAGCAGCAAACCCGGACTTCTAGGTAATGAGCAGTTCTTC
CASSKPGLLGNEQFF
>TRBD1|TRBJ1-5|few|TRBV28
TGTGCCAGCAGAACAGGGGGCAATCAGCCCCAGCATTTT
CASRTGGNQPQHF
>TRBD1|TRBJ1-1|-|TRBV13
TGTGCCAGCAGCTTTAAGACAGGGATAATCACTGAAGCTTTCTTT
CASSFKTGIITEAFF
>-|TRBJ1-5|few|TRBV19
TGTGCCAGTACTAGTTACCCCATGGTTGGCCAGCCCCAGCATTTT
CASTSYPMVGQPQHF
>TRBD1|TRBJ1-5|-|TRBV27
TGTGCCAGCAGTCGTGACAGGGGAGGTCAGCCCCAGCATTTT
CASSRDRGGQPQHF
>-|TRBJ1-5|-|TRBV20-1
TGCAGTGCTAGTCCCCTTACTTATAGCAATCAGCCCCAGCATTTT
CSASPLTYSNQPQHF
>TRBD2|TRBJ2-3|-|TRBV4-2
TGTGCCAGCAGCCTACAAAGCGGGGGGGCCCTCGGGGATACGCAGTATTTT
CASSLQSGGALGDTQYF